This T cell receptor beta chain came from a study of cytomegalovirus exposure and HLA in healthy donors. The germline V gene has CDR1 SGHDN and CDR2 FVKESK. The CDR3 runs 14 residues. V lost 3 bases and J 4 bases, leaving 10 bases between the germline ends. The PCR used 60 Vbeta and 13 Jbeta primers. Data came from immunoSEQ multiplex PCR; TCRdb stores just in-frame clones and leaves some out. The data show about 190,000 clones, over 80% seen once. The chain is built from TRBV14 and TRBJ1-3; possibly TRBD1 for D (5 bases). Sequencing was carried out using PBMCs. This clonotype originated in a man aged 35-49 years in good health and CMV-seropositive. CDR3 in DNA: TGTGCCAGCAGCCAGATAGCAGGGGGAAACACCATATATTTT. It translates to CASSQIAGGNTIYF.